The T cell receptor beta chain described here comes from a study of cytomegalovirus exposure and HLA in healthy donors. Germline lookup yields CDR1 MNHEY and CDR2 SMNVEV (reference sequence). Trimming removed 5 bases from V and 3 bases from J; junction bases left unmatched: 11. There are 17 residues in the CDR3. Details on this clone: Antigen specificity is unknown.

It was with 60 Vbeta and 13 Jbeta primers that the PCR ran. Data came from immunoSEQ multiplex PCR; TCRdb stores just in-frame clones and leaves some out. The sample consists of 55,000 to 65,000 clones, roughly 75% of them appearing once. Points from the study as a whole: Another analysis was done later, and it associated approximately 18,000 TCR beta sequences with HLA alleles at 0.05 false discovery rate.

The clonotype originates from a man younger than 40 in good health and CMV-seropositive. The genes are TRBV27 and TRBJ2-5; 11 bases fit TRBD1. Input material: PBMCs. CDR3 region: CASSPRPPGQGEETQYF. In nucleotides, the CDR3 is TGTGCCAGCAGTCCTAGACCCCCGGGACAGGGGGAAGAGACCCAGTACTTC.